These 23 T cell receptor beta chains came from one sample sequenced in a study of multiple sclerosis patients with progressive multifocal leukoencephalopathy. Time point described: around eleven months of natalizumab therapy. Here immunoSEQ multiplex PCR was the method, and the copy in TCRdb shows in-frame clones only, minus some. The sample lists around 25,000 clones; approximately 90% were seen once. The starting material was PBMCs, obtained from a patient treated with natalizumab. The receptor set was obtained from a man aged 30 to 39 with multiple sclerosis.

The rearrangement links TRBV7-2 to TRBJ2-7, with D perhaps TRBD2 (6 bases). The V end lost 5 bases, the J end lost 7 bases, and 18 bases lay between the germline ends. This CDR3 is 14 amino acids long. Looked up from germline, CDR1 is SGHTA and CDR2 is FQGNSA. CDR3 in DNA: TGTGCCAGCAGCCCCGTGCCGGGAGTGTGGGAGCAGTACTTC. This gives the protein CASSPVPGVWEQYF.

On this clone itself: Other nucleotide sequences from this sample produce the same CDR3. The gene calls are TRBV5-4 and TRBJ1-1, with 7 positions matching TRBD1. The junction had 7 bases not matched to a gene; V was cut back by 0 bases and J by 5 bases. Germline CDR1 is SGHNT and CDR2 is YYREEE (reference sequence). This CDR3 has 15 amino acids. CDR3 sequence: CASSLAEGAVTEAFF. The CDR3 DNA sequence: TGTGCCAGCAGCTTGGCCGAGGGGGCTGTTACTGAAGCTTTCTTT.

CDR3 nucleotide sequence: TGCGCCAGCAGCTTGGCTACTAGCGCCCTCTACGAGCAGTACTTC. Translation gives CASSLATSALYEQYF. The chain uses TRBV5-1 and TRBJ2-7; 7 nucleotides match TRBD2. J gave up 3 bases and V 0 bases, and 6 bases lay outside the gene matches. Germline CDR1 SGHRS, CDR2 YFSETQ. The CDR3 has 15 residues.

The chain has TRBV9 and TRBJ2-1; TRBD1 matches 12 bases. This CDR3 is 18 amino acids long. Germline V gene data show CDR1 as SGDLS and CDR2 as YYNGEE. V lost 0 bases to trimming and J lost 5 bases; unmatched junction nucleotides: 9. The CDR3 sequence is CASSVDPGQGALNNEQFF. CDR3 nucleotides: TGTGCCAGCAGCGTAGATCCGGGACAGGGGGCCCTGAACAATGAGCAGTTCTTC.

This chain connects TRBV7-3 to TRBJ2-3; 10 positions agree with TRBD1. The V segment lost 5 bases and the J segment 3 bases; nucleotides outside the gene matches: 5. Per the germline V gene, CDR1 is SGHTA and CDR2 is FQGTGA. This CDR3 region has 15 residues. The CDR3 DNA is TGTGCCAGCAGCAGGGACAGGGGCAATACAGATACGCAGTATTTT. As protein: CASSRDRGNTDTQYF.

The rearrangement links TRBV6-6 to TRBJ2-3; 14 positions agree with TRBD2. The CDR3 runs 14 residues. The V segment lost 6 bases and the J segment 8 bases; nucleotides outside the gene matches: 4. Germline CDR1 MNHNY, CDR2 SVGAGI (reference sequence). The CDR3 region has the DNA TGTGCCAGCAGCTTGGGGACTAGCGGGAGTACGCAGTATTTT. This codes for CASSLGTSGSTQYF.

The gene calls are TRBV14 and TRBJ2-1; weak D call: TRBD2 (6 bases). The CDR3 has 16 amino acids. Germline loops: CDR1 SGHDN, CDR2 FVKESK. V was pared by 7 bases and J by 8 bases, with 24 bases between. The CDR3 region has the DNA TGTGCCAGCAACCCCTTTGTGGGAGGTCCGTCAGATGAGCAGTTCTTC. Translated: CASNPFVGGPSDEQFF.

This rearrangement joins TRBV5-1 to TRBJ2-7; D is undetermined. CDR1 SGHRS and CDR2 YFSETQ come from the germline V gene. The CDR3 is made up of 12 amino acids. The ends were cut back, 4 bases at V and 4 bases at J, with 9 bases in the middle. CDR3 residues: CASSPLGYEQYV. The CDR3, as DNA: TGCGCCAGCAGCCCCTTGGGGTACGAGCAGTACGTC.

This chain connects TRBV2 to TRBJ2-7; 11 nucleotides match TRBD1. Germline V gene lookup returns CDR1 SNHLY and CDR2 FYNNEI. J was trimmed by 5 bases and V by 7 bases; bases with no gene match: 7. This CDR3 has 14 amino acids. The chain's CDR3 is CASNPGQGAHEQYF. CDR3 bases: TGTGCCAGCAACCCTGGACAGGGGGCCCACGAGCAGTACTTC.

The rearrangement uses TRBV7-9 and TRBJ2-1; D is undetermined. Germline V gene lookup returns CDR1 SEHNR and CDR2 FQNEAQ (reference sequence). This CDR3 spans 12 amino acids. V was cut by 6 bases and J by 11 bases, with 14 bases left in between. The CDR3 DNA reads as TGTGCCAGCAGTCCGGACGCCCGAAAGCAGTTCTTC. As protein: CASSPDARKQFF.

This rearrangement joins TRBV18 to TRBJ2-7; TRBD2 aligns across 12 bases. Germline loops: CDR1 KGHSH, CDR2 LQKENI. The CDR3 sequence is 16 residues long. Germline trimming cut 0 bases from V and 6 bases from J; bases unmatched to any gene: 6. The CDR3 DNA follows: TGTGCCAGCTCACCACCAACTAGCGGGAGGAGGTTCGAGCAGTACTTC. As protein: CASSPPTSGRRFEQYF.

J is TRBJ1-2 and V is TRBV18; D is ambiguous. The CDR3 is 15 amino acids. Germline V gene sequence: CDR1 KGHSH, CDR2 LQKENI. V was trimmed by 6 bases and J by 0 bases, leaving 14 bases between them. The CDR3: CASSRATVANYGYTF. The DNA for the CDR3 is TGTGCCAGCTCCCGGGCCACAGTCGCTAACTATGGCTACACCTTC. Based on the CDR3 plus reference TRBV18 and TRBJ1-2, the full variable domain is NAGVMQNPRHLVRRRGQEARLRCSPMKGHSHVYWYRQLPEEGLKFMVYLQKENIIDESGMPKERFSAEFPKEGPSILRIQQVVRGDSAAYFCASSRATVANYGYTFGSGTRLTVV.

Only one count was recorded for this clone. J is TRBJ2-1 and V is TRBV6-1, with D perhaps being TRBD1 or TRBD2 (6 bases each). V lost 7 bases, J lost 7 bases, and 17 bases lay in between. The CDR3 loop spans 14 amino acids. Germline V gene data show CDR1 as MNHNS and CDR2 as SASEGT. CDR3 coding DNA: TGTGCCAGCATTAGAAGGGGGGAGCGGAATGAGCAGTTCTTC. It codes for CASIRRGERNEQFF.

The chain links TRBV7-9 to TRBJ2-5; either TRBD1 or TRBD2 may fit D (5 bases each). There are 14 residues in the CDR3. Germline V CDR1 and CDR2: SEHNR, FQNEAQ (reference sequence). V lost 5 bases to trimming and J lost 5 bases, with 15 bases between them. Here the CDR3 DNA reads TGTGCCAGCAGCCCCACGGTGGGGGTTGAGACCCAGTACTTC. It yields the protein CASSPTVGVETQYF.

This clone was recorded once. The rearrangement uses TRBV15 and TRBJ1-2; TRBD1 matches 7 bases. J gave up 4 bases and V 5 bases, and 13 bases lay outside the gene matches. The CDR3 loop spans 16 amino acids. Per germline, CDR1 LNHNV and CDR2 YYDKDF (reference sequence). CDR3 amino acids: CATSARTGDVSYGYTF. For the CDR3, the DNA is TGTGCCACCAGCGCCCGGACAGGCGATGTGAGCTATGGCTACACCTTC.

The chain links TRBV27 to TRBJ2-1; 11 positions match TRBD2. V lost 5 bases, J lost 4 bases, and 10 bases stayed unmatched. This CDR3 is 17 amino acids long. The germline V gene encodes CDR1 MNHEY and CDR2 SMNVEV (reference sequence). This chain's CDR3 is CASSPGPSGRYYNEQFF. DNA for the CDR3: TGTGCCAGCAGTCCCGGGCCTAGCGGGAGGTATTACAATGAGCAGTTCTTC.

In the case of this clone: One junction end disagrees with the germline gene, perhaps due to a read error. This chain's CDR3 is CASSEERLAGGETQYF. For the CDR3, the DNA is TGCGCCAGCAGCGAAGAAAGACTAGCGGGGGGAGAGACCCAGTACTTC. The V gene is TRBV4-1, the J gene TRBJ2-5; 13 nucleotides line up with TRBD2. Germline CDR1 and CDR2: MGHRA and YSYEKL. The CDR3 has 16 amino acids.

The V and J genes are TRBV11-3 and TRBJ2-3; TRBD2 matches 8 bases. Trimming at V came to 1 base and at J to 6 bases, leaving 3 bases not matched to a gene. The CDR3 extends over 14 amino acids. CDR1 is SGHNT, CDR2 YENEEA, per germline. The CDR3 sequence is CASSLAGGLDTQYF. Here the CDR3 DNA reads TGTGCCAGCAGCTTAGCGGGAGGGCTGGATACGCAGTATTTT.

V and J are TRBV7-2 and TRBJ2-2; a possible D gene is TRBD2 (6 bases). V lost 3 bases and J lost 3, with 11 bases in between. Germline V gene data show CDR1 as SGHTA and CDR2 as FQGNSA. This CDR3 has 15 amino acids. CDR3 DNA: TGTGCCAGCAGCTTCCTAGCGAGGGACACCGGGGAGCTGTTTTTT. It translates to CASSFLARDTGELFF.

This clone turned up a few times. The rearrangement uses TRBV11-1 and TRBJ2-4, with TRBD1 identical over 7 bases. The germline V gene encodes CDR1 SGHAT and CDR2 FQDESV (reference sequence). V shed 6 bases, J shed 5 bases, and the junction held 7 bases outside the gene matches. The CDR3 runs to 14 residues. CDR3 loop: CASSSVGGENIQYF. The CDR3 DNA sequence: TGTGCCAGCAGTAGCGTAGGGGGCGAAAACATTCAGTACTTC.

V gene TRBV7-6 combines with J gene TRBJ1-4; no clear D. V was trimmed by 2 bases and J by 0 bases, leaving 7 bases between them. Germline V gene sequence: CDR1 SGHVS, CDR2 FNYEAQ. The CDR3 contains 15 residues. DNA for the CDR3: TGTGCCAGCAGCTTATATAGTGCAACTAATGAAAAACTGTTTTTT. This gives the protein CASSLYSATNEKLFF.

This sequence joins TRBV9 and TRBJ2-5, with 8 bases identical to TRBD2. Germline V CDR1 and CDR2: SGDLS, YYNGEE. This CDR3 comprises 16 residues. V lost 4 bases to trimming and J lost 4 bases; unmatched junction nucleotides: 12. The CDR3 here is CASSPRSSGNVETQYF. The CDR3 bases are TGTGCCAGCAGCCCCCGGAGTAGCGGGAATGTAGAGACCCAGTACTTC. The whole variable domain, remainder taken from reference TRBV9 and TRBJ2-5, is DSGVTQTPKHLITATGQRVTLRCSPRSGDLSVYWYQQSLDQGLQFLIQYYNGEERAKGNILERFSAQQFPDLHSELNLSSLELGDSALYFCASSPRSSGNVETQYFGPGTRLLVL.

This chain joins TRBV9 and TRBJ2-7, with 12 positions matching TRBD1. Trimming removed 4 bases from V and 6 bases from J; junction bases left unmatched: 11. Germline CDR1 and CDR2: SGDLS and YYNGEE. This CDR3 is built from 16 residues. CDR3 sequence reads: CASSTAPGQGALEQYF. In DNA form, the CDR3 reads TGTGCCAGCAGCACCGCTCCGGGACAGGGGGCGCTCGAGCAGTACTTC.